This T cell receptor beta chain emerged from a study of T-cell reconstitution after alpha-beta-depleted transplantation in children. As regards this clonotype: Its antigen is as yet unknown.

The CDR3 is 15 residues long. Germline lookup yields CDR1 SEHNR and CDR2 FQNEAQ (reference sequence). Deletions cut 4 bases from V and 0 bases from J, with 13 bases between. The TCRbeta library was prepared with unique molecular identifiers. TCRdb re-derived calls from the PCR reads in MiXCR, one entry per CDR3 protein. The sample carries almost 250,000 distinct CDR3 sequences, 20% to 30% recorded once. Study-level points and caveats: Several hundred expanded graft clones reportedly gave rise to the alpha-beta T cells present about two months after transplant. Counts and diversity of T cells one year after transplant came mostly from newly produced T cells. Some patients' high day-60 TCRbeta diversity was attributed to recipient cells surviving conditioning.

This sequence was found in a girl aged 2-10 years with Fanconi anemia, due to receive a stem cell transplant. The sample consisted of PBMCs, taken before TCRalphabeta/CD19-depleted stem cell transplant. The V and J genes are TRBV7-9 and TRBJ2-7; tentatively, D is TRBD2 (5 bases). Here the CDR3 reads CASSYPRSDSYEQYF. The DNA for the CDR3 is TGTGCCAGCAGCTACCCGCGTAGCGACTCCTACGAGCAGTACTTC.